This TCR beta chain was identified in a study of CD8 T cells in Susac syndrome. Study-level findings and limits: It was acknowledged by the study that relatively few individuals were included in its TCR sequencing and HLA analysis.

Germline V gives CDR1 SQVTM, CDR2 ANQGSEA. V was pared by 5 bases and J by 6 bases, with 7 bases between. This CDR3 region has 11 residues. An input of about 0.5 to 1 ug of RNA was subjected to reverse transcription using random hexamers. TCRdb reprocessed the immunoSEQ multiplex PCR reads via MiXCR and lists one record per CDR3 protein. The table records over 150,000 distinct CDR3 sequences, more than 95% of them present only once. On this clonotype: Its target is not known.

CD8+ and CD4+ T cells taken from blood had their TCR beta sequenced. Material for sequencing was CD4+ T cells from PBMCs. The sequence was obtained from a human donor with Susac syndrome. The chain joins TRBV29-1 to TRBJ1-4; D gene uncertain. DNA of the CDR3: TGCAGCGTTAGGTTCGATGAAAAACTGTTTTTT. It codes for CSVRFDEKLFF.